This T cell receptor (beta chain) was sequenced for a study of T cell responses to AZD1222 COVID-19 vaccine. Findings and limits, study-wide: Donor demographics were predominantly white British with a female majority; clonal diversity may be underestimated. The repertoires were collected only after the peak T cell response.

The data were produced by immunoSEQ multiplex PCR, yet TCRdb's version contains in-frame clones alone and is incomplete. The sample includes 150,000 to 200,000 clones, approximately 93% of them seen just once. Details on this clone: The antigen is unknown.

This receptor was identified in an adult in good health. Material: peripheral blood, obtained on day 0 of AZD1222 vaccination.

The CDR3 sequence is CASSQAPGGGRGYTF. The CDR3 region has the DNA TGTGCCAGCAGCCAAGCCCCAGGGGGAGGACGTGGCTACACCTTC. V gene TRBV3-1 (or the pseudogene TRBV3-2) combines with J gene TRBJ1-2, with 7 bases aligning to TRBD1. Germline lookup yields CDR1 LGHDT and CDR2 YNNKEL (reference sequence). The CDR3 consists of 15 residues. V dropped 1 base and J dropped 7; count of bases not matched to a gene: 9.